The present T cell receptor beta chain was sequenced within a study of graft-versus-host responses after intestinal transplantation (dated by TCRdb to about 2021). Regarding the complete study: Multivisceral, liver-intestinal, or isolated intestinal transplants were received by the recipients. Every recipient was given anti-thymocyte globulin induction, then maintenance tacrolimus and steroids for 3 to 4 years. Bulk TCR-beta CDR3 sequencing was used to track graft-versus-host and host-versus-graft alloreactive T cell clones in the graft, circulation and bone marrow after intestinal transplantation. To identify alloreactive clones, pre-transplant mixed lymphocyte reaction products were sequenced and then compared with unstimulated pre-transplant donor and recipient T cells. The cohort enrolled about two dozen intestinal transplant recipients, one of whom was a retransplant, and 3 patients without pretransplant specimens were excluded. A peak of at least 4% donor T cells among recipient peripheral blood mononuclear cells was the definition used for donor T cell macrochimerism. Rather than going through the commercial service, samples from a few later patients were sequenced in-house on an Illumina MiSeq and processed with MiXCR.

From its cysteine to its phenylalanine, the CDR3 spans 14 amino acids. Of all the DNA, just the CDR3 is kept, 42 bases in frame from base 1. CDR1 and CDR2 are read off the germline V gene as SGHRS and YFSETQ. V is cut back by 2 bases and J by 6 bases, with 3 bases in the junction unmatched. The receptor library was made with the immunoSEQ multiplex PCR assay. For most patients, genomic DNA was isolated using the Qiagen DNeasy Blood and Tissue Kit and was shipped frozen to Adaptive Biotechnologies for TCR sequencing. Adaptive Biotechnologies carried out high-throughput TCR-beta CDR3 sequencing of genomic DNA for most patients. As for the original processing: Adaptive's ImmunoSEQ software was the source of the TCR sequencing data for about 20 patients, while a few other patients were processed with MiXCR and VDJtools. To correct CD4 versus CD8 sorting errors, sequences present in both subsets at a frequency ratio below 5:1 were removed. Because the origin of CDR3 nucleotide sequences shared between donor and recipient could not be assigned, those sequences were removed. Alloreactive clones required at least 2-fold expansion over unstimulated cells and minimum CFSE-low frequency of 0.002% (template counts) or 0.001% (read counts). A clone was considered mappable if detected in the sequenced pre-transplant spleen, lymph node, or MLR CFSE-low populations of the donor or recipient. The cumulative frequency of alloreactive clones was calculated as a percentage of all sequences, weighted by copy number. TCRdb provides this immuneACCESS table in a form limited to in-frame rearrangements. Some clones are lacking; in checked studies, under half of them reflect an unresolved V gene, and why the rest are absent is not known. That table furnishes V, J and clone size, whereas the DNA furnished D and trimming. Present in this sample are some 82,000 clones, 80% to 90% of which were seen just once. Under 9.5% of the sample comes from the top ten.

In regard to this clone: The antigen it recognizes is unknown. No base-level quality is on record; no much larger clone is a single base apart.

The research as a whole found: Patients with donor T cell macrochimerism had high GvH to HvG T cell clonal ratios in their allografts. GvH clones turned up in recipient bone marrow, with some appearing earlier in ileal mucosa or blood, a pattern consistent with an intestinal mucosal origin. Early after transplant, peak levels of circulating GvH clones were found to be associated with declines in HvG clones. The relatively low number and heterogeneity of intestinal transplant patients limited the conclusions.

Sample time point, as interpreted from the label and publication: cells obtained before transplantation from donor or recipient. CD3+CD4+ and CD3+CD8+ populations were FACS-sorted from unstimulated pre-transplant donor and recipient cells taken from spleen or lymph nodes. This clonotype originated in a human donor who was the organ donor for an intestinal transplant. Recombination linked TRBV5-1 to TRBJ1-2; TRBD1 fits 11 bases in the junction. This material consisted of unstimulated CD8+ T cells sorted from spleen or lymph node cells, taken before transplant. The sequenced DNA is TGCGCCAGCAGCTTCGGGACAGGGGGAAATGGCTACACCTTC. Translated, it reads CASSFGTGGNGYTF. The CDR3 plus the reference TRBV5-1 and TRBJ1-2 genes for the other parts give the full variable domain: KAGVTQTPRYLIKTRGQQVTLSCSPISGHRSVSWYQQTPGQGLQFLFEYFSETQRNKGNFPGRFSGRQFSNSRSEMNVSTLELGDSALYLCASSFGTGGNGYTFGSGTRLTVV.